Below, 24 T cell receptor beta chains from the same sample are listed, as sequenced in a study of blood T cell repertoires in COVID-19. Sequencing was performed with immunoSEQ multiplex PCR; in TCRdb, only in-frame clones are kept and a portion is missing. The table shows around 240,000 clones, with roughly four fifths occurring only once. The sequenced sample was peripheral blood. The receptors here all came from a woman in her forties or fifties with acute or convalescent COVID-19.

The rearrangement uses TRBV18 and TRBJ1-3; no firm D call. The CDR3 is 15 amino acids. Germline lookup yields CDR1 KGHSH and CDR2 LQKENI. V lost 4 bases, J lost 4 bases, and 14 bases lay in between. The CDR3: CASSLNSETGNTIYF. The CDR3 DNA reads as TGTGCCAGCTCACTCAACTCGGAGACGGGAAACACCATATATTTT.

The gene calls are TRBV30 and TRBJ2-5; 7 bases are a match to TRBD2. Germline V CDR1 and CDR2: GTSNPN, SVGIG (reference sequence). After removal of 3 bases from V and 4 bases from J, the junction contained 5 bases not matched to a gene. This CDR3 has 13 amino acids. The CDR3 sequence: CAWREGGIETQYF. The CDR3 coding sequence is TGTGCCTGGAGGGAGGGAGGGATAGAGACCCAGTACTTC. The full variable domain, with the rest looked up from reference TRBV30 and TRBJ2-5, is SQTIHQWPATLVQPVGSPLSLECTVEGTSNPNLYWYRQAAGRGLQLLFYSVGIGQISSEVPQNLSASRPQDRQFILSSKKLLLSDSGFYLCAWREGGIETQYFGPGTRLLVL.

The chain combines TRBV27 with TRBJ2-7, with D unclear. The CDR3 consists of 11 residues. CDR1 is MNHEY and CDR2 is SMNVEV in the germline V gene (reference sequence). V was shortened by 6 bases and J by 6 bases, with 9 bases between the two germline ends. The CDR3: CASSYSGEQYF. CDR3 DNA: TGTGCCAGCAGCTACAGTGGCGAGCAGTACTTC.

This clone was picked up one time. The rearrangement uses TRBV9 and TRBJ2-1, with TRBD2 identical over 12 bases. J was trimmed by 4 bases and V by 4 bases; bases with no gene match: 9. The CDR3 length is 17 residues. Germline loops: CDR1 SGDLS, CDR2 YYNGEE. As DNA, the CDR3 is TGTGCCAGCAGCACTCGACTAGCGGGGGTCGGTTACAATGAGCAGTTCTTC. It yields the protein CASSTRLAGVGYNEQFF.

This chain links TRBV7-7 with TRBJ2-2, with TRBD2 matching over 10 bases. V trimming: 4 bases; J trimming: 2 bases; junction bases outside the gene matches: 4. CDR1 is SSHAT, CDR2 FNYEAQ, per germline (reference sequence). CDR3 length equals 16 residues. CDR3 bases: TGTGCCAGCAGCTCTAGCGGGGGAGACAACACCGGGGAGCTGTTTTTT. Translation: CASSSSGGDNTGELFF.

This clone turned up a few times. This chain joins TRBV3-1 (or the pseudogene TRBV3-2) and TRBJ1-5; D uncertain. Per the germline V gene, CDR1 is LGHDT and CDR2 is YNNKEL (reference sequence). With 2 bases removed from V and 10 bases from J, the gap between germline ends came to 9 bases. The length of the CDR3 is 12 residues. This CDR3 reads CASSQPGFPQHF. CDR3 coding DNA: TGTGCCAGCAGCCAACCCGGGTTTCCCCAGCATTTT.

This chain links TRBV6-5 with TRBJ1-6; 7 bases align to TRBD1. The CDR3 sequence is 14 residues long. Germline-derived CDR1 and CDR2 are MNHEY and SVGAGI. V gave up 6 bases and J gave up 7 bases; unmatched junction bases: 6. The CDR3 loop is CASRGDSFNSPLHF. The CDR3 DNA follows: TGTGCCAGCAGGGGGGACAGTTTCAATTCACCCCTCCACTTT.

As for this clone: The sample has other DNA sequences that encode this CDR3 too. This sequence joins TRBV18 and TRBJ2-3, with a tentative D call TRBD1 (5 bases). Between the trimmed V and J ends, which lost 3 bases and 2 bases, there was a span of 9 bases. The V gene's germline CDR1 is KGHSH and CDR2 LQKENI. This CDR3 comprises 14 residues. This CDR3 reads CASSPGQNTDTQYF. CDR3 coding DNA: TGTGCCAGCTCACCGGGGCAGAACACAGATACGCAGTATTTT.

This chain uses TRBV5-1 with TRBJ2-1; 12 nucleotides agree with TRBD1. The CDR3 spans 16 residues. V gave up 3 bases and J gave up 1 base; unmatched junction bases: 2. Looked up from germline, CDR1 is SGHRS and CDR2 is YFSETQ. The CDR3 here is CASSWGQGASYNEQFF. The CDR3, as DNA: TGCGCCAGCAGCTGGGGACAGGGGGCTTCCTACAATGAGCAGTTCTTC.

The genes are TRBV18 and TRBJ2-2; 11 nucleotides match TRBD1. The CDR3 has 17 amino acids. Trimming cost V 6 bases and J 6 bases; bases outside gene matches: 12. From germline, CDR1 is KGHSH and CDR2 LQKENI. For the CDR3, the DNA is TGTGCCAGCTCGAACCCGTGGGACAGGGGGTTCTCCGGGGAGCTGTTTTTT. It translates to CASSNPWDRGFSGELFF.

V usage is TRBV2 and J usage is TRBJ2-5; D might be TRBD1 (6 bases). The CDR3 consists of 13 residues. Between the trimmed V and J ends, which lost 7 bases and 4 bases, there was a span of 13 bases. Germline CDR1 is SNHLY and CDR2 is FYNNEI. CDR3 sequence (DNA): TGTGCCAGCATAGATCACAGGGCAGAGACCCAGTACTTC. Protein: CASIDHRAETQYF.

The V gene is TRBV6-5, the J gene TRBJ1-1; weak D call: TRBD1 (6 bases). V was pared by 6 bases and J by 4 bases, with 18 bases between. This CDR3 spans 15 amino acids. CDR1 and CDR2 from the germline V gene are MNHEY and SVGAGI. CDR3 protein: CASSPQGRTATEAFF. CDR3 sequence (DNA): TGTGCCAGCAGCCCCCAGGGGAGAACGGCCACTGAAGCTTTCTTT.

The chain has TRBV19 and TRBJ1-2; D gene ambiguous. Trimming took off 3 bases at V and 4 bases at J, with 6 bases between the two ends. The CDR3 length is 12 residues. Per germline, CDR1 LNHDA and CDR2 SQIVND (reference sequence). In nucleotides, the CDR3 is TGTGCCAGTAGTATGAGATCCTATGGCTACACCTTC. As protein: CASSMRSYGYTF.

The chain joins TRBV19 to TRBJ2-2, with a tentative D call TRBD2 (5 bases). Per germline, CDR1 LNHDA and CDR2 SQIVND (reference sequence). Trimming stripped 8 bases from V and 6 bases from J, with 7 bases between. This CDR3 is built from 11 residues. The CDR3 DNA follows: TGTGCCAGTCAGAGGGCCGGGGAGCTGTTTTTT. It codes for CASQRAGELFF.

The chain links TRBV7-8 to TRBJ2-7; D is unclear. Germline loops: CDR1 SGHVS, CDR2 FQNEAQ. V lost 3 bases and J lost 4, with 7 bases in between. This CDR3 region has 12 residues. The DNA of the CDR3 is TGTGCCAGCAGCTTTGACGGGTACGAGCAGTACTTC. Residues: CASSFDGYEQYF.

The chain is built from TRBV5-5 and TRBJ1-3; 9 bases map to TRBD1. Germline V gives CDR1 SGHKS, CDR2 YYEKEE (reference sequence). The CDR3 loop spans 17 amino acids. After removal of 4 bases from V and 2 bases from J, the junction contained 10 bases not matched to a gene. CDR3 nucleotides: TGTGCCAGCAGCCTCGGACAGGGGACAGCGGCTGGAAACACCATATATTTT. Its translation is CASSLGQGTAAGNTIYF.

The CDR3: CASSEEPQGRGGYTF. DNA for the CDR3: TGTGCCAGCAGCGAGGAGCCTCAGGGTAGAGGCGGCTACACCTTC. The chain couples TRBV9 to TRBJ1-2, with a weak D call TRBD1 (5 bases). The CDR3 length is 15 residues. CDR1 and CDR2 (germline): SGDLS, YYNGEE. The V end was cut by 3 bases, the J end by 8 bases, with 20 bases between.

V usage is TRBV2 and J usage is TRBJ2-3; 7 bases fit TRBD2. CDR1 is SNHLY and CDR2 is FYNNEI in the germline V gene. The CDR3 is 15 residues long. J lost 4 bases, V lost 9 bases, and 13 bases had no gene match. CDR3 sequence reads: CARAGVAGDPDTQYF. Written as DNA, the CDR3 is TGTGCCAGGGCGGGAGTGGCCGGTGACCCAGATACGCAGTATTTT. Supplemented by reference TRBV2 and TRBJ2-3, the full variable domain reads EPEVTQTPSHQVTQMGQEVILRCVPISNHLYFYWYRQILGQKVEFLVSFYNNEISEKSEIFDDQFSVERPDGSNFTLKIRSTKLEDSAMYFCARAGVAGDPDTQYFGPGTRLTVL.

Regarding this clone: Other DNA sequences in the same sample also yield this CDR3. The chain links TRBV4-1 to TRBJ2-2; 8 bases are a match to TRBD1. Germline-derived CDR1 and CDR2 are MGHRA and YSYEKL. This CDR3 contains 15 residues. The V segment lost 4 bases and the J segment 2 bases; nucleotides outside the gene matches: 3. DNA for the CDR3: TGCGCCAGCAGCCGCGGACAGGGAAACACCGGGGAGCTGTTTTTT. Protein sequence: CASSRGQGNTGELFF.

This clone has a single count. The chain employs TRBV6-1 and TRBJ2-2, with 9 bases fitting TRBD1. V lost 4 bases to trimming and J lost 4 bases; unmatched junction nucleotides: 7. The germline V gene has CDR1 MNHNS and CDR2 SASEGT. CDR3 length equals 16 residues. The CDR3 bases are TGTGCCAGCAGTGTCCCGACAGGGGGAAGCACCGGGGAGCTGTTTTTT. Amino acids: CASSVPTGGSTGELFF.

The rearrangement links TRBV7-9 to TRBJ2-3; TRBD2 matches 10 bases. CDR3 length: 14 amino acids. V gave up 5 bases and J gave up 4 bases; unmatched junction bases: 3. Germline CDR1 is SEHNR and CDR2 is FQNEAQ (reference sequence). CDR3: CASSEGLASDTQYF. CDR3 bases: TGTGCCAGCAGCGAGGGACTAGCGTCAGATACGCAGTATTTT. The variable domain in full, with the rest retrieved from reference TRBV7-9 and TRBJ2-3, is DTGVSQNPRHKITKRGQNVTFRCDPISEHNRLYWYRQTLGQGPEFLTYFQNEAQLEKSRLLSDRFSAERPKGSFSTLEIQRTEQGDSAMYLCASSEGLASDTQYFGPGTRLTVL.

Here the CDR3 DNA reads TGTGCCATCAGACAGAGACCCAATCAGCCCCAGCATTTT. Protein sequence: CAIRQRPNQPQHF. This chain connects TRBV6-6 to TRBJ1-5, with D possibly being TRBD1 (5 bases). This CDR3 is 13 amino acids long. Germline CDR1 is MNHNY and CDR2 is SVGAGI (reference sequence). Trimming took off 10 bases at V and 3 bases at J, with 13 bases between the two ends.

The chain uses TRBV11-1 and TRBJ2-1; 12 bases align to TRBD2. The CDR3 totals 13 residues. Germline V CDR1 and CDR2: SGHAT, FQDESV (reference sequence). V shed 8 bases and J 4 bases; nucleotides not matched to a gene: 0. The DNA of the CDR3 is TGTGCCAGCGGACTAGCGGGGTACAATGAGCAGTTCTTC. Encoded protein: CASGLAGYNEQFF.

In this sample, this clone turned up a few times. This sequence joins TRBV18 and TRBJ2-7, with D tentatively TRBD2 (5 bases). This CDR3 comprises 15 residues. Per the germline V gene, CDR1 is KGHSH and CDR2 is LQKENI. V lost 6 bases and J lost 7, with 22 bases in between. DNA of the CDR3: TGTGCCAGCTCGTCCCCGGGATACGGGTTTAATGAGCAGTACTTC. This encodes CASSSPGYGFNEQYF. Full variable domain (rest looked up from reference TRBV18 and TRBJ2-7): NAGVMQNPRHLVRRRGQEARLRCSPMKGHSHVYWYRQLPEEGLKFMVYLQKENIIDESGMPKERFSAEFPKEGPSILRIQQVVRGDSAAYFCASSSPGYGFNEQYFGPGTRLTVT.